The subject of this entry is one T cell receptor beta chain. Its antigen has not been determined. Per-base qualities were not stored, and no clone one base away is much larger. This sample was taken from a study of cytomegalovirus exposure and HLA in healthy donors (dated by TCRdb to 2016 to 2017). Regarding the research as a whole: In an earlier analysis of approximately 640 of the donors, 250 to 350 Gb of sequence data and some 100 million unique TCR beta sequences from about 190 million T cells were reported. Donor age, sex, ethnicity and CMV serostatus were collected together with the repertoire data. The study profiled the T cell repertoires of some 610 subjects by immunosequencing and related them to cytomegalovirus serostatus. Rather than using new phenotypic data, the later analysis identified candidate immune exposures from TCR beta sequences and from how often those sequences occurred across donors. Of the 350 to 400 genotyped donors, roughly 85% fell in the genetic ancestry cluster associated with self-reported Caucasian donors. In a later genetic analysis, genome-wide SNP genotypes for about 65% of the roughly 670 donors were used, and that subset was treated as a discovery cohort. A later analysis re-analyzed previously published TCR beta repertoires from 600 to 850 donors and added high-resolution HLA genotyping to study TCR occurrence patterns. A separate validation cohort of more than 100 different subjects was used in addition to the roughly 700-subject first cohort. Class I and class II HLA loci were covered by the typing at four-digit resolution. Among some 400 genotyped donors of the cohort, an average of approximately 200,000 unique TCR beta nucleotide sequences was sequenced per donor, of which 15% to 20% were non-productive. High-throughput TCR immunosequencing, statistical association of individual TCRs with disease status, and machine learning were combined to predict cytomegalovirus infection status. Roughly 300 gigabases of sequencing data and 91 million or so unique TCR sequences made up an early release that covered fewer than 650 HLA-typed donors. Roughly five DR-DQ haplotypes were treated as single units for association and clustering because of strong linkage in the cohort. An earlier analysis of some 600 of the donors applied high-throughput TCR beta sequencing to assess whether each TCR beta V gene segment acted as functional or pseudogenic. All discovery cohort repertoires had been generated on a single sequencing platform. The study aimed to test whether signatures of past pathogen exposure could be identified by cataloging public T cell receptors. The number of typed donors differed by locus: about 620-640 for A, B, C, DRB1 and DQB1; about 520 for DQA1; around 610 for DPA1; and around 450 for DPB1.

For CDR1 and CDR2, the germline V gene (reference sequence) lists MNHEY and SMNVEV. V ends up 5 bases short and J 4 bases short, with an unmatched junction base count of 12. Inclusive of the bounding cysteine and phenylalanine, the CDR3 is 16 residues long. Solely the CDR3 DNA is kept, with 48 bases framed from the first base. Overall results and qualifications from the work: Linkage disequilibrium might explain the correlated functional status among segregating V segments, but an unknown experimental factor could not be ruled out. In an earlier analysis of over 550 of the donors, most TCR beta V segments were observed in productive rearrangements about 87% or about 30% of the time, broadly matching IMGT annotations. Sequencing depth was assumed to be roughly uniform across donors in the presence/absence analyses, though that assumption may not hold. Some IMGT-functional V segments, including TRBV6-2 and TRBV6-3, could not be distinguished by the 87-base-pair reads and were therefore excluded. The authors suggested that the approach could potentially be extended to other disease states and immunological phenotypes. At a false discovery rate of 0.05, a later analysis linked roughly 17,000 TCR beta sequences to specific HLA alleles. Three of the identified cytomegalovirus-associated TCR beta chains were confirmed in vitro to be specific for cytomegalovirus antigens. A later analysis found that TCR association rates varied across HLA loci, with DRB1 alleles showing the most associated TCRs and HLA-C alleles the fewest. Assigning TCR associations to individual alleles was difficult when HLA alleles, especially DR and DQ, strongly co-occurred. Cytomegalovirus status was reported to be diagnosed by the classifier with high specificity and sensitivity in both the original and validation cohorts. A cluster of highly shared sequence variants was judged likely to be a technical artifact of the sequencing pipeline. A later analysis found that most CMV-associated TCR beta chains appeared HLA-restricted, with HLA associations seemingly driven largely by CMV exposure. The study gave a list of 150 to 200 TCR beta chains associated with cytomegalovirus. Across donors, most TCR sequences were observed very rarely, whereas some public TCRs were present in many individuals. In a later genetic analysis, a missense DCLRE1C variant was associated with V-gene and J-gene trimming of TCR beta chains, and the association was replicated in an independent cohort. This cohort had only TCR beta chains sequenced, and the lack of alpha or paired-chain data limited which features could be detected. The only immune exposure information available for the cohort was CMV serostatus. Because HLA typing was missing for some donors at each locus, association tests included only the typed subset. A further reported finding was that TCR beta sequences accurately predicted the HLA-A and HLA-B alleles for most subjects in the first cohort. The earlier analysis of about 600 of the donors excluded about 16 rarely observed V segments, including chromosome 9 orphons, because counts were too low. In a later analysis, HLA-associated TCR beta chains were found to be more clonally expanded and to have lower generation probabilities than equally common non-associated chains. A later genetic analysis reported fewer N-insertions in productive TCRs among donors in an Asian-associated ancestry cluster than the approximately 670-donor mean. A later analysis reported that several top co-occurrence clusters appeared linked to parvovirus B19, influenza, CMV and Epstein-Barr virus.

The library came from the immunoSEQ multiplex PCR assay. The multiplex PCR relied on a mix of 60 forward primers for TCR Vbeta segments and 13 reverse primers for TCR Jbeta segments. The CDR3 region of rearranged TCR beta genes was amplified from genomic DNA with a multiplex PCR assay. The amplified TCR beta libraries were sequenced on the Illumina HiSeq System as 87-base-pair reads. From the authors' description of their analysis: A later analysis counted about 80 million unique TCR beta chains across the approximately 700 repertoires, and around 12 million of these chains were shared by at least two donors. To remove PCR and sequencing errors, raw reads were error-corrected and collapsed into unique sequences using a nearest-neighbor algorithm that merged closely related sequences. Alignment of CDR3 sequences to IMGT reference sequences was used to assign V, D and J gene segments. Each retained sequence needed at least a six-nucleotide match to both a V gene segment and a J gene segment. A rearrangement was called productive if the CDR3 had no stop codons and remained in frame with V and J, and every other rearrangement was called non-productive. CDR3 was defined by IMGT convention, running from the second conserved V-encoded cysteine to the conserved J-encoded phenylalanine. The earlier analysis of fewer than 750 of the donors excluded sequences that lacked an unambiguous match to a single V gene segment. In an earlier analysis of 450 to 700 of the donors, V segments were called functional above 56.7% productive rearrangements and were called segregating when the between-donor standard deviation exceeded 5%. A statistical classification framework was built for diagnosing cytomegalovirus status from the catalog of TCR beta chain sequences. A later analysis assigned V and J genes by comparing TCR nucleotide sequences with IMGT/GENE-DB human TR gene sequences. In a later analysis, CDR3 sequences and most-parsimonious VDJ recombination scenarios were assigned using the TCRdist pipeline. A later analysis defined each TCR beta chain by its CDR3 amino acid sequence plus V-gene family, and excluded reads lacking a unique V-gene family. In a later analysis, 450 to 600 highly shared, low-generation-probability nucleotide sequences were removed to address suspected cross-contamination and a sequencing artifact. In a later analysis, a clonal expansion index was calculated for each public chain from normalized within-repertoire ranks of inferred template counts. A later analysis computed generation probabilities with a VDJ recombination model fitted to out-of-frame rearrangements, and checked the results against IGoR. Hypergeometric tests were used in a later analysis to score TCR-TCR, TCR-HLA and TCR-CMV co-occurrence, with a repertoire-size bias correction applied to the TCR pairs. In a later analysis, false discovery rates were estimated by permuting HLA or CMV assignments 20 times. In a later analysis, co-occurring TCRs were grouped using DBSCAN, with TCRdist sequence similarity added in when clustering inside HLA-allele-positive subsets. For co-occurrence clustering, repertoires with fewer than 30,000 or more than 120,000 public chains were excluded, along with four to six repertoires with anomalous nucleotide sharing. The clones in this table, taken by TCRdb from immuneACCESS, are in-frame only. Not every clone is retained; where verified, under half of the shortfall comes from an unresolved V gene, and the cause of the rest is unknown. V and J calls and clone size follow that table, whereas D and trimming were derived from the DNA. The sample records 190,000 or so clones, about 76% of which are singletons. The top ten constitute nearly 0.4% of the sample.

In total, approximately 610 healthy bone marrow donors made up the cohort. At the time of sampling, every cohort member was nominally healthy, though immune exposures that went unrecorded were likely present. The donor tested CMV seropositive and was one of the 289 seropositive cohort members. Every donor gave a peripheral blood sample, and the peripheral blood mononuclear cells from that sample were used for TCR beta sequencing. Genomic DNA extraction from the blood cell samples was performed with the Qiagen DNeasy Blood Extraction Kit. The TCR was taken from a male donor in good health and CMV-seropositive. The sequenced material came from PBMCs. The receptor chain draws on TRBV27 and TRBJ2-3, with 7 junctional bases fitting TRBD2. The CDR3 corresponds to CASSPPGRDPSDTQYF. At the DNA level, the sequence is TGTGCCAGCAGTCCTCCGGGGAGGGACCCCTCAGATACGCAGTATTTT.